This TCR beta chain was identified in a study of neoadjuvant anti-PD-1 for oral cavity cancer. Overall study context: Patients without progression received a fourth nivolumab dose around day 43, then surgical resection on days 50-56.

V lost 0 bases, J lost 5 bases, and 12 bases lay in between. CDR3 length: 15 amino acids. Germline V gives CDR1 SGHRS, CDR2 YFSETQ. Measured with immunoSEQ multiplex PCR; TCRdb has only the in-frame clones, and not every one. The profile shows 72,000 or so clones, around 80% of them singletons. The genes are TRBV5-1 and TRBJ2-1; D is perhaps TRBD2 (5 bases). The sequence came from a person aged 40 to 85 with oral cavity squamous cell carcinoma. The sample consisted of PBMCs, taken before nivolumab (anti-PD-1) treatment. The CDR3 DNA reads as TGCGCCAGCAGCTTGGTTCTAGCAAGACACAATGAGCAGTTCTTC. It specifies CASSLVLARHNEQFF.